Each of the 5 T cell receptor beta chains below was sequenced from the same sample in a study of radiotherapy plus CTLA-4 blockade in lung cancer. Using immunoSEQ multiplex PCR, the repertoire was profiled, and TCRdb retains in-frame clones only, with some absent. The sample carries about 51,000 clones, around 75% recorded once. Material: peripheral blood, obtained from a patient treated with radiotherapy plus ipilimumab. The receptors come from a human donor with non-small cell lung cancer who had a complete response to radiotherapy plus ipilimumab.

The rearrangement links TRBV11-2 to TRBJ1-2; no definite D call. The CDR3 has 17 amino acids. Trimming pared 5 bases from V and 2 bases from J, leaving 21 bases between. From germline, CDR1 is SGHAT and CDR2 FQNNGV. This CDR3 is CASSEGRRVWRNYGYTF. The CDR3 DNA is TGTGCCAGCAGCGAAGGGAGGAGGGTTTGGAGAAACTATGGCTACACCTTC.

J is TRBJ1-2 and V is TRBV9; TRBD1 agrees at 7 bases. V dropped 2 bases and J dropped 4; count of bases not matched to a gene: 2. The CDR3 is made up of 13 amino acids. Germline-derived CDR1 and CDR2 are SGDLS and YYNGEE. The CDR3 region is CASSVGQSYGYTF. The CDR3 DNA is TGTGCCAGCAGCGTGGGACAGAGCTATGGCTACACCTTC. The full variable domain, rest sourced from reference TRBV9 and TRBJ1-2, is DSGVTQTPKHLITATGQRVTLRCSPRSGDLSVYWYQQSLDQGLQFLIQYYNGEERAKGNILERFSAQQFPDLHSELNLSSLELGDSALYFCASSVGQSYGYTFGSGTRLTVV.

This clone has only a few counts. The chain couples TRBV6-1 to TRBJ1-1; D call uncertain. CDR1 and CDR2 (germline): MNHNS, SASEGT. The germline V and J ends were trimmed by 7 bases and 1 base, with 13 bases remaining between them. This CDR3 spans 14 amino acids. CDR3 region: CASKHDVTNTEAFF. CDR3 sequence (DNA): TGTGCCAGCAAGCACGATGTCACGAACACTGAAGCTTTCTTT.

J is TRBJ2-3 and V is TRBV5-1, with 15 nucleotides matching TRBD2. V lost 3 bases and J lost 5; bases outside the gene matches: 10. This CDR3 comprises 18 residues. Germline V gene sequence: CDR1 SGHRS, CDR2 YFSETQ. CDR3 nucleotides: TGCGCCAGCAGCTCCCGCAGTGGACTAGCGGGGGGGGAAGATACGCAGTATTTT. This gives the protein CASSSRSGLAGGEDTQYF.

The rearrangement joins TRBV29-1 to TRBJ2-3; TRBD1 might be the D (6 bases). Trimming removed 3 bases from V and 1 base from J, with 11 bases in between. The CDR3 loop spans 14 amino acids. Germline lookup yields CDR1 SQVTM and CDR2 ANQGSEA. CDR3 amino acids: CSVDSGVGTDTQYF. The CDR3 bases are TGCAGCGTTGATTCAGGGGTGGGCACAGATACGCAGTATTTT.